Following are 2 T cell receptor beta chains from one sample sequenced in a study of T cells in Graves' hyperthyroidism and ophthalmopathy. TCR beta CDR3 regions were amplified from RNA. The primer set for the first-round RT-PCR of the TCR CDR3 was HTBI. MiXCR was run by TCRdb on the multiplex PCR reads, yielding one entry per CDR3 protein. The repertoire has approximately 630,000 distinct CDR3 sequences, 15% to 20% of them found once; the top ten carry approximately 3.9%. The sequenced sample was blood. The receptors derive from a woman aged 25 to 39 with Graves' hyperthyroidism.

This clonotype was seen only a few times. The chain joins TRBV29-1 to TRBJ2-1; 8 positions agree with TRBD2. V lost 7 bases, J lost 0 bases, and 5 bases stayed unmatched. Germline V gene lookup returns CDR1 SQVTM and CDR2 ANQGSEA. The CDR3 runs to 14 residues. The CDR3 here is CSADSGISYNEQFF. In DNA, the CDR3 is TGCAGCGCCGATAGCGGGATCTCCTACAATGAGCAGTTCTTC.

This clonotype was observed at least ten times. The chain joins TRBV7-2 to TRBJ1-5; possibly TRBD1 for D (6 bases). The CDR3 contains 13 residues. V was shortened by 6 bases and J by 3 bases, with 9 bases between the two germline ends. CDR1 is SGHTA and CDR2 is FQGNSA in the germline V gene. CDR3: CASSRDTNQPQHF. The CDR3, as DNA: TGTGCCAGCAGTCGGGACACCAATCAGCCCCAGCATTTT.